The rows below give T cell receptor beta chains drawn from one sample of a study of Graves' ophthalmopathy and Graves' hyperthyroidism. TCRdb used MiXCR to reprocess the multiplex PCR reads, holding one entry per CDR3 protein. The sample carries just over 400,000 distinct CDR3 sequences, around 21% recorded once. Material: peripheral blood. The receptors were gathered from a woman under 30 with stable Graves' hyperthyroidism. Each CDR3 is given with its conserved first and last residue. Fields, in order: clone size, D gene, V gene, J gene, CDR3 DNA, CDR3 protein. The D gene is left open where the match is weak. Rows may omit the clone size; those that give it use once, few, many or a size class.

>many|TRBD1|TRBV12-3/TRBV12-4|TRBJ1-1
TGTGCCAGCAGTTCCGGGACAGTGAACACTGAAGCTTTCTTT
CASSSGTVNTEAFF
>many|NA|TRBV11-1|TRBJ1-1
TGTGCCAGCAGCAAAGACAGGAACACTGAAGCTTTCTTT
CASSKDRNTEAFF
>many|NA|TRBV20-1|TRBJ2-7
TGCAGTGCTACTCGGGGCAGTTACGAGCAGTACTTC
CSATRGSYEQYF
>NA|NA|TRBV12-3/TRBV12-4|TRBJ2-4
TGTGCCAGCAGACCAGGAGGAAACATTCAGTACTTC
CASRPGGNIQYF
>many|NA|TRBV20-1|TRBJ1-1
TGCAGTGCGAAGGACAGAACTGAAGCTTTCTTT
CSAKDRTEAFF
>many|NA|TRBV11-2|TRBJ2-5
TGTGCCAGCAGACTCGGGCCGGATTGGGAGACCCAGTACTTC
CASRLGPDWETQYF
>NA|NA|TRBV18|TRBJ2-7
TGTGCCAGCTCACCGACCCCGGCAGGCTCCTCCTACGAGCAGTACTTC
CASSPTPAGSSYEQYF
>few|NA|TRBV7-9|TRBJ2-7
TGTGCCAGCAGCGCGACAGACTACGAGCAGTACTTC
CASSATDYEQYF
>NA|TRBD1|TRBV7-2|TRBJ2-7
TGTGCCACCAGTGACCCGGGACAGTGGGCCTACGAGCAGCACTTC
CATSDPGQWAYEQHF
>NA|NA|TRBV6-4|TRBJ1-6
TGTGCCAGCAGTACGCTTCTCGTAAATTCACCCCTCCACTTT
CASSTLLVNSPLHF
>NA|NA|TRBV24-1|TRBJ1-2
TGTGCCACCAGTGCCCCCCGGGACGGGACCTATGGCTACACCTTC
CATSAPRDGTYGYTF
>few|TRBD1|TRBV7-2|TRBJ1-3
TGTGCCAGCAGCTTTGACAGGGGGGCCGGCACCATATATTTT
CASSFDRGAGTIYF
>many|TRBD2|TRBV12-3/TRBV12-4|TRBJ2-7
TGTGCCAGCAGTCCGCTAGCGGGAGCCTCCTACGAGCAGTACTTC
CASSPLAGASYEQYF
>many|NA|TRBV14|TRBJ2-3
TGTGCCAGCAGCCAAGATTTGGTCACAGATACGCAGTATTTT
CASSQDLVTDTQYF
>few|NA|TRBV3-1|TRBJ2-7
TGTGCCAGCAGCCAAGTGGCTAGCTTTGCCGAGCAGTACTTC
CASSQVASFAEQYF
>NA|TRBD2|TRBV5-1|TRBJ2-7
TGCGCCTCTACATTGGGGACTAATACCTACGAGCAGTACTTC
CASTLGTNTYEQYF
>few|NA|TRBV12-3/TRBV12-4|TRBJ2-7
TGTGCCAGCACACCTTCCAGGGATCAAGAGCAGTACTTC
CASTPSRDQEQYF